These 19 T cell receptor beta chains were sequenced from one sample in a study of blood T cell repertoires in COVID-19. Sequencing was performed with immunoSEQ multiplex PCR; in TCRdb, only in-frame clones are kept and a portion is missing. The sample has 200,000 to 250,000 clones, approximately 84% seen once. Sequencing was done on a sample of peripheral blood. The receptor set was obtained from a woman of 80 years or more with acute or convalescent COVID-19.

The CDR3 sequence: CASSPDQKGLASPDTQYF. CDR3 bases: TGTGCCAGCTCACCGGATCAGAAGGGACTAGCATCCCCAGATACGCAGTATTTT. The chain recombines TRBV18 with TRBJ2-3; 9 positions match TRBD2. V lost 3 bases, J lost 4 bases, and 14 bases stayed unmatched. This CDR3 is 18 amino acids long. The germline gives CDR1 KGHSH, CDR2 LQKENI.

CDR3 DNA sequence: TGTGCCAGCAGCGCGACAGGTTTCGCCACTGAAGCTTTCTTT. Translation: CASSATGFATEAFF. The gene calls are TRBV9 and TRBJ1-1, with a possible D match to TRBD1 (6 bases). V was clipped by 3 bases and J by 4 bases, with 13 bases between them. Looked up from germline, CDR1 is SGDLS and CDR2 is YYNGEE. This CDR3 is 14 amino acids long.

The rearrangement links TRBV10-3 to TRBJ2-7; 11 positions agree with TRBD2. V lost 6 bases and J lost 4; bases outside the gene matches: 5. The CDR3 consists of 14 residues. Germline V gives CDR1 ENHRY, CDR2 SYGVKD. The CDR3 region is CAISASGGTYEQYF. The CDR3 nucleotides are TGTGCCATCAGCGCTAGCGGGGGGACTTACGAGCAGTACTTC.

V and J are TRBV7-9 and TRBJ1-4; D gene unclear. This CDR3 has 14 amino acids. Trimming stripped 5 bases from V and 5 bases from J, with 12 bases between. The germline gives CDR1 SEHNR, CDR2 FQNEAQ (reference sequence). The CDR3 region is CASSQATENEKLFF. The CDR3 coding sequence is TGTGCCAGCAGCCAAGCTACAGAGAATGAAAAACTGTTTTTT.

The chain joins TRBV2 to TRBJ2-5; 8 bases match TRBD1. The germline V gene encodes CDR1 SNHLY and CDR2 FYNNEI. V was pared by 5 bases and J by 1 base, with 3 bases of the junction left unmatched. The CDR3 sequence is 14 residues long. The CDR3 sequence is CASSYGTGQETQYF. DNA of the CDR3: TGTGCCAGCAGTTATGGGACAGGCCAAGAGACCCAGTACTTC.

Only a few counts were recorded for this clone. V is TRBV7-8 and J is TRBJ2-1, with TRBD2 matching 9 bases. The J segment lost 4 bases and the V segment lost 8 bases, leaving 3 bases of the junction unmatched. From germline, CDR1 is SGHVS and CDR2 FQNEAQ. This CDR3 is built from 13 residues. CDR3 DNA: TGTGCCAGCGGCGGGGGGGCATACAATGAGCAGTTCTTC. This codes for CASGGGAYNEQFF.

The CDR3 DNA follows: TGTGCCAGCAGCTTAGCGAAGTGGTCACCGAGCCGTATGAACACTGAAGCTTTCTTT. Encoded protein: CASSLAKWSPSRMNTEAFF. The rearrangement links TRBV7-2 to TRBJ1-1; D remains unclear. This CDR3 has 19 amino acids. V was cut by 0 bases and J by 0 bases, with 20 bases left in between. CDR1 SGHTA and CDR2 FQGNSA come from the germline V gene.

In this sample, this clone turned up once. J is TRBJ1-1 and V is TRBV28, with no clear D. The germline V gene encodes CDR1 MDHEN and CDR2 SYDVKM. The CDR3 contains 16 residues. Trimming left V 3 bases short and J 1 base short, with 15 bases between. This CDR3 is CASSFVTLAPNTEAFF. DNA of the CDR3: TGTGCCAGCAGTTTCGTCACCCTAGCTCCGAACACTGAAGCTTTCTTT.

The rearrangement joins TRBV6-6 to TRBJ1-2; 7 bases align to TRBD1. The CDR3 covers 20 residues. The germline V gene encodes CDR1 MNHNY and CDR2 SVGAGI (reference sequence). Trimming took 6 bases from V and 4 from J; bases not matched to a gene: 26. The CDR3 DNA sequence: TGTGCCAGCAGCTACCGCAGACAGGGCACTTCCAGCTATGCCAGCTATGGCTACACCTTC. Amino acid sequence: CASSYRRQGTSSYASYGYTF.

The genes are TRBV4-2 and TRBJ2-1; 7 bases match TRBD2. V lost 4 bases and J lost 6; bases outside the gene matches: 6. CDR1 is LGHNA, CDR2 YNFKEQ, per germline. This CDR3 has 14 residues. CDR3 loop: CASSPRDYSNEQFF. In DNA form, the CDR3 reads TGTGCCAGCAGCCCCCGGGACTACTCCAATGAGCAGTTCTTC.

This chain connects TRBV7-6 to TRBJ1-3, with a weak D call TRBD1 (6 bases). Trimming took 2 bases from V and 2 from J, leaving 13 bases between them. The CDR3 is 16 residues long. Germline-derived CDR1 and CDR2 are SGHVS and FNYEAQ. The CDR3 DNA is TGTGCCAGCAGCTTATTTGCAGGGGTTGCTGGAAACACCATATATTTT. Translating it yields CASSLFAGVAGNTIYF.

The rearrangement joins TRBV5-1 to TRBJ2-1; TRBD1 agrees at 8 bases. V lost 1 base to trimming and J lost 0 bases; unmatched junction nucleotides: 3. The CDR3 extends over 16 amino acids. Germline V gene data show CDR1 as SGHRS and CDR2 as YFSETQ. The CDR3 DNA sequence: TGCGCCAGCAGCTTGCTACAGGGGGTCTCCTACAATGAGCAGTTCTTC. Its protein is CASSLLQGVSYNEQFF.

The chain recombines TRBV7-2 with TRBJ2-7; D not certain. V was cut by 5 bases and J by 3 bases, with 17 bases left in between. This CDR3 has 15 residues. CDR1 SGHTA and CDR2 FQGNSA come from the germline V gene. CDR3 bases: TGTGCCAGCAGCCCCCTGCCAGGCGATAGCTACGAGCAGTACTTC. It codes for CASSPLPGDSYEQYF. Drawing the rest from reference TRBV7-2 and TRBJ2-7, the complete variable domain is GAGVSQSPSNKVTEKGKDVELRCDPISGHTALYWYRQSLGQGLEFLIYFQGNSAPDKSGLPSDRFSAERTGGSVSTLTIQRTQQEDSAVYLCASSPLPGDSYEQYFGPGTRLTVT.

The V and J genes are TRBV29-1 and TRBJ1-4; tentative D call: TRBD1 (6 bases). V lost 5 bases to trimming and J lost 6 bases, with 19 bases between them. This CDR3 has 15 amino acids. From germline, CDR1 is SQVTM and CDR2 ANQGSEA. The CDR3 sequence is CSVRGLQGVDEKLFF. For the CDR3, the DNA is TGCAGCGTTCGGGGACTACAGGGAGTGGATGAAAAACTGTTTTTT.

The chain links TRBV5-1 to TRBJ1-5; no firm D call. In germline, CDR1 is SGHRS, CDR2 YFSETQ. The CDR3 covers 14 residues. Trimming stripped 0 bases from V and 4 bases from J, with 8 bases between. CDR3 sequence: CASSLDGMNQPQHF. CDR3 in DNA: TGCGCCAGCAGCTTGGACGGGATGAATCAGCCCCAGCATTTT.

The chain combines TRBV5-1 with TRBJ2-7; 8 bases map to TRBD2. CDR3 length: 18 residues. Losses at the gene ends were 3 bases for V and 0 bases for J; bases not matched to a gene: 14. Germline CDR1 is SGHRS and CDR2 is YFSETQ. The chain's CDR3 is CASSYSTQYSGVSYEQYF. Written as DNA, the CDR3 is TGCGCCAGCAGCTATTCTACCCAATATAGCGGGGTCTCCTACGAGCAGTACTTC.

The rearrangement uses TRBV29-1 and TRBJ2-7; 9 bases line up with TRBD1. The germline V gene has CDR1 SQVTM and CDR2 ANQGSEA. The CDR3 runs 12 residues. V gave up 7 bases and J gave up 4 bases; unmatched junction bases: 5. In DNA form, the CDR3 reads TGCAGCGCGGGACAGGGTCGGTACGAGCAGTACTTC. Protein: CSAGQGRYEQYF.

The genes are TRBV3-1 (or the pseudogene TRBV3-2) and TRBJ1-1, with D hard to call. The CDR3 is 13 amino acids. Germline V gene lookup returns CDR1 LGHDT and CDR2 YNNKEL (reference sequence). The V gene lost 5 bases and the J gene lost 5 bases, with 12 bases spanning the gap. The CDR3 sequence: CASSSTRWTEAFF. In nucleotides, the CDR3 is TGTGCCAGCAGCAGTACCAGATGGACTGAAGCTTTCTTT.

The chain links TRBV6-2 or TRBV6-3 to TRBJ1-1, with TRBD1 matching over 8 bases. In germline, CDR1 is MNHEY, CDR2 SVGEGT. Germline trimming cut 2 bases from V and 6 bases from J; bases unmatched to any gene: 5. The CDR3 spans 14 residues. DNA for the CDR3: TGTGCCAGCAGTTACAGACAGGGGAAATCTGAAGCTTTCTTT. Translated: CASSYRQGKSEAFF.